What follows describes a single T cell receptor (beta chain). The length of the CDR3 is 15 residues. V was cut by 0 bases and J by 1 base, with 7 bases left in between. Germline CDR1 KGHDR, CDR2 SFDVKD. The data stem from a study of T cells in Graves' hyperthyroidism and ophthalmopathy. Amplified TCR beta CDR3 regions derived from RNA transcripts. Researchers ran a first-round RT-PCR on the TCR CDR3 using the HTBI primer set. One entry per CDR3 protein, called by TCRdb with MiXCR from the multiplex PCR reads. Altogether 400,000 to 500,000 distinct CDR3 sequences are present, about 14% being singletons, with the ten largest covering under 15%.

The chain combines TRBV24-1 with TRBJ2-3; D might be TRBD2 (5 bases). The sequence derives from a man aged 18-30 years with Graves' ophthalmopathy. Sequenced sample: blood. Here the CDR3 DNA reads TGTGCCACCAGTGATTTGGCTAGCCGCACAGATACGCAGTATTTT. It translates to CATSDLASRTDTQYF.